This T cell receptor beta chain was identified in a study of TIL therapy for anti-PD-1-resistant metastatic lung cancer. Overall study context: Most patients had lung adenocarcinoma.

Time point reported: pre-treatment sample, taken before nivolumab and TIL therapy. The libraries were made with immunoSEQ v3. Profiled with immunoSEQ multiplex PCR; TCRdb holds only in-frame clones, not every one. The table records under 60,000 clones, about 86% of them present only once. Trimming removed 4 bases at V and 5 bases at J, with 15 bases between. The CDR3 loop spans 15 amino acids. Per germline, CDR1 SGHDT and CDR2 YYEEEE. The rearrangement uses TRBV5-6 and TRBJ1-4, with a weak D call TRBD1 (6 bases). The material sequenced was blood, taken at baseline. The origin of this receptor is a person between 30 and 80 years old with non-small cell lung cancer. CDR3 sequence: CASSPTTGLNEKLFF. CDR3 nucleotide sequence: TGTGCCAGCAGCCCCACGACAGGCTTAAATGAAAAACTGTTTTTT.